The following is a TCR beta chain sequence with its context. The data were taken from a study of technical replicates of blood from a few donors. Only in-frame clones appear in the TCRdb table, and some are missing; sequencing was by immunoSEQ multiplex PCR. Of around 89,000 clones listed, roughly 94% were seen once; the top ten hold 0.2% to 0.25%. Trimming cost V 2 bases and J 2 bases, with 13 bases left between them. CDR3 length: 15 amino acids. Germline CDR1 and CDR2: SGHRS and YFSETQ. The V and J genes are TRBV5-1 and TRBJ1-1; tentative D call: TRBD1 (5 bases). The specimen was T cells isolated from PBMCs. The TCR comes from a human donor in good health. The CDR3 is CASSFPGKDNTEAFF. CDR3 DNA: TGCGCCAGCAGCTTCCCAGGGAAAGACAACACTGAAGCTTTCTTT.